This TCR beta chain was retrieved from a study of CD8 T cells in ankylosing spondylitis. From germline, CDR1 is DFQATT and CDR2 SNEGSKA (reference sequence). CDR3 length: 14 amino acids. Losses at the gene ends were 6 bases for V and 0 bases for J; bases not matched to a gene: 7. This clonotype has just a few counts. Antigen specificity is unknown. TCRdb reprocessed the 5' RACE reads via MiXCR and lists one record per CDR3 protein. Of around 480,000 distinct CDR3 sequences listed, roughly a sixth were seen once; the top ten hold around 0.92%. Study observations and caveats: Characteristic of ankylosing spondylitis blood, it appeared, was a TCR beta motif comprising roughly eight highly homologous variants.

Sequencing was performed on blood, either unsorted or a sorted T cell fraction (not recorded which). This TCR came from a male donor with ankylosing spondylitis. The J gene is TRBJ2-7, the V gene TRBV20-1, with 8 bases lining up with TRBD2. The CDR3 spells CSATRGGNSYEQYF. Written as DNA, the CDR3 is TGCAGTGCCACTCGGGGGGGTAACTCCTACGAGCAGTACTTC.